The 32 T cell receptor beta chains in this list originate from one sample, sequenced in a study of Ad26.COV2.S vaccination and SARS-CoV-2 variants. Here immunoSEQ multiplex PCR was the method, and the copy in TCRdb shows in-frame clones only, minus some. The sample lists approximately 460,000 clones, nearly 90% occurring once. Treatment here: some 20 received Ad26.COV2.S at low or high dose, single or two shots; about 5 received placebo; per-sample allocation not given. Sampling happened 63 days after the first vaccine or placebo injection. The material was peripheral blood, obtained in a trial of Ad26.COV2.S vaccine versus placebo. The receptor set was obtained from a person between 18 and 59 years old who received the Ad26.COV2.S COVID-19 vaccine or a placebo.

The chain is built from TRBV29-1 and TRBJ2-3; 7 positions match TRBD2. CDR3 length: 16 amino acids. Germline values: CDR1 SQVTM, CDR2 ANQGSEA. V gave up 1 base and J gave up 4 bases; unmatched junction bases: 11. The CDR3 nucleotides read TGCAGCGTTGAAGCAGCGGGCGGGGGATGGGCAGATACGCAGTATTTT. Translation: CSVEAAGGGWADTQYF.

CDR3 sequence reads: CASSPTGYSPLHF. The CDR3 DNA follows: TGTGCCAGCAGTCCCACCGGGTATTCACCCCTCCACTTT. The J gene is TRBJ1-6, the V gene TRBV12-3 or TRBV12-4; the D is unclear. V was trimmed by 5 bases and J by 8 bases, leaving 10 bases between them. This CDR3 comprises 13 residues.

The CDR3 reads CASVIAEAYGYTF. The CDR3 DNA sequence: TGTGCCAGCGTTATAGCAGAAGCCTATGGCTACACCTTC. J is TRBJ1-2 and V is TRBV6-5; D remains ambiguous. V lost 8 bases, J lost 4 bases, and 14 bases lay in between. The CDR3 consists of 13 residues. Germline loops: CDR1 MNHEY, CDR2 SVGAGI.

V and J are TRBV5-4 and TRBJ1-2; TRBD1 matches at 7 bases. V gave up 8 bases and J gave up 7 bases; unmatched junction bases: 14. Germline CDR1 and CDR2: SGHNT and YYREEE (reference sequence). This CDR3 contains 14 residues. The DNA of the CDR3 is TGTGCCAGTAAAGCCGTGACAGGGATTTTTGGCTACACCTTC. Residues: CASKAVTGIFGYTF.

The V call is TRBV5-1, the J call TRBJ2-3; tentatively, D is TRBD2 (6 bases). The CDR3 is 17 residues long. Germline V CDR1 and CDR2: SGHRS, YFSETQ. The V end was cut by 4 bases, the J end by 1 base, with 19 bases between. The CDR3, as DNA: TGCGCCAGCAGCGATGGGGGGACTTCCCCCCGCACAGATACGCAGTATTTT. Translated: CASSDGGTSPRTDTQYF.

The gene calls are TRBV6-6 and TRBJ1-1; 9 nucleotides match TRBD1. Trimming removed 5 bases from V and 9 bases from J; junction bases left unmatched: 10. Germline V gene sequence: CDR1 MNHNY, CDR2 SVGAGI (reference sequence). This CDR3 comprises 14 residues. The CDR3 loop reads CASSIDNRGLQAFF. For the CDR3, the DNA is TGTGCCAGCAGTATCGACAACAGGGGGCTTCAAGCTTTCTTT.

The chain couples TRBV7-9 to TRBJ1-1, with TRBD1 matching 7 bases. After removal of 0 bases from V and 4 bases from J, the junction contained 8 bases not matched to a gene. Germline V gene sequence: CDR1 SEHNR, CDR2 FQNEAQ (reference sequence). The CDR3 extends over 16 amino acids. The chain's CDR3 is CASSLAGNRGSTEAFF. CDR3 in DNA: TGTGCCAGCAGCTTAGCGGGGAACAGGGGCTCCACTGAAGCTTTCTTT.

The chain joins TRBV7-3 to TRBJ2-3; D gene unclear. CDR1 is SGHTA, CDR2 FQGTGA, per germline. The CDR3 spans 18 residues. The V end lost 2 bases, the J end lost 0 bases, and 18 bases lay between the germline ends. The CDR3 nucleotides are TGTGCCAGCAGCTTAGGCTTGTCGTCTCGATCTAGCACAGATACGCAGTATTTT. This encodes CASSLGLSSRSSTDTQYF.

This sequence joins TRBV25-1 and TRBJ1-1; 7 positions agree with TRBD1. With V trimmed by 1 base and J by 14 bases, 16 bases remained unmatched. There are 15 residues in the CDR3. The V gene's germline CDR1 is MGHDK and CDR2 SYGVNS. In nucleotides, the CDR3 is TGTGCCAGCAGTGAATTTGGAGGGGGCCTAAGCGGTACCTTCTTT. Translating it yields CASSEFGGGLSGTFF.

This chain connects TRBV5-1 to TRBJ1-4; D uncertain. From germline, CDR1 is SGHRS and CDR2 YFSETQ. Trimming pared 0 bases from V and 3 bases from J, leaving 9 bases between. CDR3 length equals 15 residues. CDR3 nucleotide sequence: TGCGCCAGCAGCTTGGCCGATGGATCTAATGAAAAACTGTTTTTT. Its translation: CASSLADGSNEKLFF.

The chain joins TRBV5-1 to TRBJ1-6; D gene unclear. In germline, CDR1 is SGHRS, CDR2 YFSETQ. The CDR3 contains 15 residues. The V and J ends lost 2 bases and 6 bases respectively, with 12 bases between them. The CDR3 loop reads CASSFGSLGNSPLHF. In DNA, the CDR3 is TGCGCCAGCAGCTTCGGTAGCTTGGGTAATTCACCCCTCCACTTT.

The CDR3 coding sequence is TGTGCCAGCAGCCAAGCGGTTATCAGACAAGAGACCCAGTACTTC. This gives the protein CASSQAVIRQETQYF. The chain links TRBV3-1 (or the pseudogene TRBV3-2) to TRBJ2-5; D remains unclear. CDR3 length: 15 residues. Germline assignment: CDR1 LGHDT and CDR2 YNNKEL (reference sequence). Trimming stripped 1 base from V and 2 bases from J, with 11 bases between.

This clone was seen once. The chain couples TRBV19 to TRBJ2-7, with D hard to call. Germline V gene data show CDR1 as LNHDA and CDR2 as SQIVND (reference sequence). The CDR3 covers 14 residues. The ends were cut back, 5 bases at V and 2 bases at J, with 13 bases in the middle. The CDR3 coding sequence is TGTGCCAGTAGTTGGACGGGCGACGCCTACGAGCAGTACTTC. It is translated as CASSWTGDAYEQYF.

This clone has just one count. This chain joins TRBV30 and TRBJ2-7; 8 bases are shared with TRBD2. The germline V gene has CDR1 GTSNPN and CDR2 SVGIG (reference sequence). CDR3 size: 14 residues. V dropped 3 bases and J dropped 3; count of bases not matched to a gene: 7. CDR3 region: CAWREAGAGYEQYF. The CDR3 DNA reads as TGTGCCTGGAGGGAAGCGGGGGCCGGCTACGAGCAGTACTTC.

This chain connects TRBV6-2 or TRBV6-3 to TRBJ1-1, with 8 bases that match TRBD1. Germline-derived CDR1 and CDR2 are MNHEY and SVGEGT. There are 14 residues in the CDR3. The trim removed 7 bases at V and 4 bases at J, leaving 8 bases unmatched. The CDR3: CASTPGGRSTEAFF. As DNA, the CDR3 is TGTGCCAGCACCCCAGGGGGCCGGAGCACTGAAGCTTTCTTT.

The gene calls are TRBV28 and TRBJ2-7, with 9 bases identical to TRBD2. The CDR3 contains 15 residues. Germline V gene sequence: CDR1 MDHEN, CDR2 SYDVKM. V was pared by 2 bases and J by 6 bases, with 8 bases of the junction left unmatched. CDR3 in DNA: TGTGCCAGCAGTTTACCATCTAGCGGGAAGGGCGAGCAGTACTTC. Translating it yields CASSLPSSGKGEQYF.

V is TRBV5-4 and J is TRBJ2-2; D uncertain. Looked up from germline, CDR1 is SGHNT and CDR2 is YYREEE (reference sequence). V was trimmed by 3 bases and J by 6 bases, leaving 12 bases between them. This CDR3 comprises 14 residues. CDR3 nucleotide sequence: TGTGCCAGCAGCTCGACGACATGGGCCGGGGAGCTGTTTTTT. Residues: CASSSTTWAGELFF.

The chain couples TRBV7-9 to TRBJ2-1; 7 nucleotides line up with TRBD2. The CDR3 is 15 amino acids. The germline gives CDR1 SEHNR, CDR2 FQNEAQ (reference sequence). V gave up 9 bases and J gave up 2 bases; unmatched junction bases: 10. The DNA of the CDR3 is TGTGCCAGTGGGAGTGGCGGGAGTCCCTACAATGAGCAGTTCTTC. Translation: CASGSGGSPYNEQFF.

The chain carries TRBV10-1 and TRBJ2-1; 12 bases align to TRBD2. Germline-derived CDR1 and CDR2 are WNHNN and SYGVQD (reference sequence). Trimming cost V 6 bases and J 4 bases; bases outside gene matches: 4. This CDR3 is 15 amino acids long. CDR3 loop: CASSALAGGYNEQFF. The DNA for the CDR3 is TGCGCCAGCAGCGCCCTAGCGGGAGGGTACAATGAGCAGTTCTTC.

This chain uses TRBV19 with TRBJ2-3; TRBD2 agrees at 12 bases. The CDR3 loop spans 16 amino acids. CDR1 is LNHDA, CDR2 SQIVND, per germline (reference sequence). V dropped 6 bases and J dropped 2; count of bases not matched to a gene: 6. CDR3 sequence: CASSLRLAGATDTQYF. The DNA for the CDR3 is TGTGCCAGTAGCCTAAGACTAGCGGGGGCCACAGATACGCAGTATTTT.

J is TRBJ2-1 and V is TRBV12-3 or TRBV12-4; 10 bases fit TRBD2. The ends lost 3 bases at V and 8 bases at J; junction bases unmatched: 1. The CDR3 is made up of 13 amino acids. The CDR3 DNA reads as TGTGCCAGCAGTTTTGGGACTAGCGATGAGCAGTTCTTC. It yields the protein CASSFGTSDEQFF.

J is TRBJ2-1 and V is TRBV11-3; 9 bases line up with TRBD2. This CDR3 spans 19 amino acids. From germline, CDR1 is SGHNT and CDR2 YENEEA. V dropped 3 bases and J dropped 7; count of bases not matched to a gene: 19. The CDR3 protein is CASSLGGFISGGPQNEQFF. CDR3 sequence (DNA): TGTGCCAGCAGCTTGGGCGGGTTCATAAGCGGGGGGCCCCAGAATGAGCAGTTCTTC.

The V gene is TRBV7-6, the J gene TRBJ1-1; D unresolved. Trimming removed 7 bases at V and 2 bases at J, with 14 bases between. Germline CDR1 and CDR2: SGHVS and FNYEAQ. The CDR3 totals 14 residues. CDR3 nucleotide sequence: TGTGCCAGCAACCCCGAGCCCCTAAACACTGAAGCTTTCTTT. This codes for CASNPEPLNTEAFF.

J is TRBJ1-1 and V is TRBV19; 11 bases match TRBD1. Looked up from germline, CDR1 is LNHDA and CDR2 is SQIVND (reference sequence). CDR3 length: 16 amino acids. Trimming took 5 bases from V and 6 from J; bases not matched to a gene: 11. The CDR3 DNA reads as TGTGCCAGTAGTGTAACCCCTCCGGACAGGGGGCCTGAAGCTTTCTTT. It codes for CASSVTPPDRGPEAFF.

The CDR3 DNA reads TGTGCCATCAGCCCCCACCGGAGCACAGATACGCAGTATTTT. It yields the protein CAISPHRSTDTQYF. V and J are TRBV10-3 and TRBJ2-3; D uncertain. V gave up 6 bases and J gave up 0 bases, with 10 bases separating them. The CDR3 totals 14 residues. Germline V lookup: CDR1 ENHRY, CDR2 SYGVKD.

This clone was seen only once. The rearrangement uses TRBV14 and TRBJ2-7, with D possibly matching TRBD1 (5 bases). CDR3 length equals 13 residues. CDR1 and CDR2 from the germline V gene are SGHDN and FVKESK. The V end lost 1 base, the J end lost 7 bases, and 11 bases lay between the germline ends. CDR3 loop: CASSQVGAEEQYF. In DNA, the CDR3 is TGTGCCAGCAGCCAAGTAGGGGCGGAAGAGCAGTACTTC.

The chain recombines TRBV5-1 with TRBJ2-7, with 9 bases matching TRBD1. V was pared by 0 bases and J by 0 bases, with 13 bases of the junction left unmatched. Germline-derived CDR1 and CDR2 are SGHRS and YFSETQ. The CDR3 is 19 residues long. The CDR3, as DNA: TGCGCCAGCAGCTTGGCCCCGGGACAGGGAAGAGCGATCTCCTACGAGCAGTACTTC. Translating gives CASSLAPGQGRAISYEQYF.

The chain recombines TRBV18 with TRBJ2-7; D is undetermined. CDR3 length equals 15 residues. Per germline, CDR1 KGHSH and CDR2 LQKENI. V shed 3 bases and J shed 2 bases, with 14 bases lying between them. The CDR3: CASSPGLTTAYEQYF. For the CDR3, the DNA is TGTGCCAGCTCACCGGGCCTAACAACCGCCTACGAGCAGTACTTC.

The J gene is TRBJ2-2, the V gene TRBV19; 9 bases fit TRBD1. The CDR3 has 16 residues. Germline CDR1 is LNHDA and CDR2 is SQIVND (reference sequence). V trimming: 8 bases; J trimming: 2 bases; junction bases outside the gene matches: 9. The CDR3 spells CASWGLGQGNTGELFF. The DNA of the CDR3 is TGTGCCAGTTGGGGTTTGGGACAGGGCAACACCGGGGAGCTGTTTTTT.

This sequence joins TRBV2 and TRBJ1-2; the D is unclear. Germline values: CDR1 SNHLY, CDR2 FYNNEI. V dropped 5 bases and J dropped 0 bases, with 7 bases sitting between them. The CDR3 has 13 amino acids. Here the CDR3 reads CASSPGANYGYTF. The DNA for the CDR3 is TGTGCCAGCAGTCCAGGAGCTAACTATGGCTACACCTTC.

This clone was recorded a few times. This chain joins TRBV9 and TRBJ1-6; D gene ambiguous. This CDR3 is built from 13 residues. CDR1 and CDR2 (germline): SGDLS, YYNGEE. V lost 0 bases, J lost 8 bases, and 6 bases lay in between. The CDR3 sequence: CASSVGWDSPLHF. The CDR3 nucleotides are TGTGCCAGCAGCGTAGGGTGGGATTCACCCCTCCACTTT.

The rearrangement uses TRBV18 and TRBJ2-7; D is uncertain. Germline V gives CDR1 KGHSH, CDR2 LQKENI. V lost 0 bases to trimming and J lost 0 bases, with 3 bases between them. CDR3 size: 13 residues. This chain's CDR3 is CASSPPDSYEQYF. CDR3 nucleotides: TGTGCCAGCTCACCACCAGACTCCTACGAGCAGTACTTC.